Following are 27 T cell receptor beta chains from one sample sequenced in a study of CD8 T cells in ankylosing spondylitis. TCRdb fed the 5' RACE reads into MiXCR, producing one record per CDR3 protein. The sample has around 300,000 distinct CDR3 sequences, around 10% seen once. The material sequenced was blood, either unsorted or a sorted T cell fraction (not recorded which). These receptors all stem from a female donor with ankylosing spondylitis or in good health (not recorded which).

The rearrangement joins TRBV3-1 to TRBJ2-3; D possibly corresponds to TRBD1 (5 bases). Trimming left V 4 bases short and J 5 bases short, with 10 bases between. This CDR3 spans 13 amino acids. Germline CDR1 and CDR2: LGHDT and YNNKEL (reference sequence). The CDR3 spells CASSRRVEDTQYF. As DNA, the CDR3 is TGTGCCAGCAGCCGCAGGGTTGAAGATACGCAGTATTTT.

This clonotype has a count of ten or more. The chain couples TRBV5-1 to TRBJ2-1, with D unclear. Germline values: CDR1 SGHRS, CDR2 YFSETQ. Trimming left V 2 bases short and J 5 bases short, with 14 bases between. The CDR3 spans 15 residues. CDR3 DNA: TGCGCCAGCAGCTTAGCGTCTTTCCCAAACAATGAGCAGTTCTTC. It translates to CASSLASFPNNEQFF.

Comment on this clonotype: A much larger clone is a single base away; this may be a read error. This chain connects TRBV7-9 to TRBJ1-4; TRBD1 is a possible D gene (6 bases). CDR1 and CDR2 (germline): SEHNR, FQNEAQ (reference sequence). CDR3 length: 14 residues. V was pared by 5 bases and J by 8 bases, with 15 bases between. This CDR3 is CASSHRDTNEKLFF. The DNA of the CDR3 is TGTGCCAGCAGCCACCGGGACACCAACGAAAAACTGTTTTTT.

This chain links TRBV28 with TRBJ2-2; D may be TRBD2 (5 bases). V lost 5 bases and J 0 bases, leaving 13 bases between the germline ends. The CDR3 sequence is 16 residues long. The germline CDR1 and CDR2 sequences are MDHEN and SYDVKM. CDR3 region: CASSPPAEANTGELFF. The CDR3 bases are TGTGCCAGCAGTCCCCCGGCGGAGGCGAACACCGGGGAGCTGTTTTTT.

There are many counts of this clonotype. The chain recombines TRBV3-1 with TRBJ2-1; TRBD1 matches 7 bases. The CDR3 is 17 residues long. The germline gives CDR1 LGHDT, CDR2 YNNKEL (reference sequence). With 4 bases clipped from V and 4 bases from J, the junction kept 13 bases outside the gene matches. The CDR3 sequence is CASSLRASLQGYNEQFF. As DNA, the CDR3 is TGTGCCAGCAGCCTTCGGGCATCCCTACAGGGGTACAATGAGCAGTTCTTC.

This clonotype was counted a few times. The rearrangement joins TRBV5-6 to TRBJ2-1, with 8 bases matching TRBD1. CDR3 length: 16 amino acids. Per the germline V gene, CDR1 is SGHDT and CDR2 is YYEEEE. J was trimmed by 9 bases and V by 0 bases; bases with no gene match: 11. The CDR3 DNA reads as TGTGCCAGCAGCTTGGCCGGGACAGGTCCATCGAGTGAGCAGTTCTTC. Translating gives CASSLAGTGPSSEQFF.

This clonotype was counted at least ten times. J is TRBJ1-1 and V is TRBV29-1, with unresolved D. Looked up from germline, CDR1 is SQVTM and CDR2 is ANQGSEA. The CDR3 spans 14 residues. V was pared by 4 bases and J by 4 bases, with 16 bases between. In nucleotides, the CDR3 is TGCAGCGTTGTAGGACGGCTTTTGGGCACTGAAGCTTTCTTT. Amino acids: CSVVGRLLGTEAFF. Filled out from reference TRBV29-1 and TRBJ1-1, the complete variable domain reads SAVISQKPSRDICQRGTSLTIQCQVDSQVTMMFWYRQQPGQSLTLIATANQGSEATYESGFVIDKFPISRPNLTFSTLTVSNMSPEDSSIYLCSVVGRLLGTEAFFGQGTRLTVV.

This chain joins TRBV5-8 and TRBJ2-7; 8 bases agree with TRBD2. V gave up 5 bases and J gave up 4 bases; unmatched junction bases: 11. The CDR3 is 15 amino acids. Germline assignment: CDR1 SGHTS and CDR2 YDEGEE. CDR3 bases: TGTGCCAGCAGTTCCCGGGGGGGGGGAACATACGAGCAGTACTTC. Translation: CASSSRGGGTYEQYF. Full variable domain (remainder filled in from reference TRBV5-8 and TRBJ2-7): EAGVTQSPTHLIKTRGQQATLRCSPISGHTSVYWYQQALGLGLQFLLWYDEGEERNRGNFPPRFSGRQFPNYSSELNVNALELEDSALYLCASSSRGGGTYEQYFGPGTRLTVT.

This clonotype has only a few counts. The rearrangement links TRBV27 to TRBJ2-4; 10 nucleotides agree with TRBD2. Germline loops: CDR1 MNHEY, CDR2 SMNVEV (reference sequence). The CDR3 length is 14 residues. V dropped 8 bases and J dropped 5; count of bases not matched to a gene: 6. The CDR3 is CASWASGSENIQYF. In DNA form, the CDR3 reads TGTGCCAGCTGGGCTAGCGGGAGCGAAAACATTCAGTACTTC.

This clonotype came up a few times. The J gene is TRBJ2-1, the V gene TRBV20-1, with 7 bases matching TRBD2. J was trimmed by 6 bases and V by 2 bases; bases with no gene match: 4. This CDR3 has 13 amino acids. The germline gives CDR1 DFQATT, CDR2 SNEGSKA (reference sequence). In DNA form, the CDR3 reads TGCAGTGCTAGATGGGGGGGACGCAATGAGCAGTTCTTC. This gives the protein CSARWGGRNEQFF.

This chain links TRBV28 with TRBJ2-7, with TRBD1 as a possible D gene (5 bases). CDR1 is MDHEN and CDR2 is SYDVKM in the germline V gene. This CDR3 contains 13 residues. Deletions cut 7 bases from V and 0 bases from J, with 10 bases between. In DNA, the CDR3 is TGTGCCAGCATCTTAAGGGGCTCCTACGAGCAGTACTTC. Translation gives CASILRGSYEQYF. The full variable domain, in which reference TRBV28 and TRBJ2-7 provide the parts outside the CDR3, is DVKVTQSSRYLVKRTGEKVFLECVQDMDHENMFWYRQDPGLGLRLIYFSYDVKMKEKGDIPEGYSVSREKKERFSLILESASTNQTSMYLCASILRGSYEQYFGPGTRLTVT.

This clonotype was seen repeatedly, ten times or more. The chain joins TRBV5-1 to TRBJ2-2; tentatively, D is TRBD1 (6 bases). V lost 4 bases and J lost 4, with 11 bases in between. The CDR3 is 14 amino acids. CDR1 SGHRS and CDR2 YFSETQ come from the germline V gene. The CDR3 nucleotides read TGCGCCAGCAGCGATTACAGGGCCACCGGGGAGCTGTTTTTT. Protein sequence: CASSDYRATGELFF. The entire variable domain, with the rest obtained from reference TRBV5-1 and TRBJ2-2, is as follows: KAGVTQTPRYLIKTRGQQVTLSCSPISGHRSVSWYQQTPGQGLQFLFEYFSETQRNKGNFPGRFSGRQFSNSRSEMNVSTLELGDSALYLCASSDYRATGELFFGEGSRLTVL.

The rearrangement joins TRBV3-1 to TRBJ2-5, with 7 bases identical to TRBD2. Germline V lookup: CDR1 LGHDT, CDR2 YNNKEL (reference sequence). The CDR3 is 15 residues long. The V and J ends lost 6 bases and 3 bases, in that order; junction bases with no gene match: 10. The DNA of the CDR3 is TGTGCCAGCAGGACTAGGCTAGCGGCGAAAGAGACCCAGTACTTC. As protein: CASRTRLAAKETQYF.

This clonotype was picked up many times. The chain recombines TRBV29-1 with TRBJ2-3; the D call may be TRBD1 or TRBD2 (5 bases each). This CDR3 spans 20 amino acids. With 6 bases removed from V and 6 bases from J, the gap between germline ends came to 37 bases. Germline V lookup: CDR1 SQVTM, CDR2 ANQGSEA. The CDR3 reads CSVPSRRGAPGLEIRDTQYF. The DNA for the CDR3 is TGCAGCGTCCCCTCCCGTAGGGGCGCGCCGGGGCTAGAAATCAGGGATACGCAGTATTTT.

This clonotype was seen many times. The chain carries TRBV5-1 and TRBJ2-3; 14 nucleotides agree with TRBD2. This CDR3 contains 18 residues. The germline CDR1 and CDR2 sequences are SGHRS and YFSETQ. V lost 2 bases to trimming and J lost 0 bases; unmatched junction nucleotides: 5. CDR3 loop: CASSFGLAGGRSTDTQYF. The CDR3 DNA reads TGCGCCAGCAGCTTCGGACTAGCGGGGGGCCGTAGCACAGATACGCAGTATTTT. The full variable domain, completed using reference TRBV5-1 and TRBJ2-3, is KAGVTQTPRYLIKTRGQQVTLSCSPISGHRSVSWYQQTPGQGLQFLFEYFSETQRNKGNFPGRFSGRQFSNSRSEMNVSTLELGDSALYLCASSFGLAGGRSTDTQYFGPGTRLTVL.

This clonotype has ten or more counts. V is TRBV20-1 and J is TRBJ2-5; 8 nucleotides agree with TRBD2. The germline V gene encodes CDR1 DFQATT and CDR2 SNEGSKA (reference sequence). This CDR3 comprises 14 residues. V trimming: 5 bases; J trimming: 2 bases; junction bases outside the gene matches: 7. The CDR3 DNA reads TGCAGTGCTTCCACGGGGGGGCCTCAAGAGACCCAGTACTTC. Translation gives CSASTGGPQETQYF.

This clonotype occurred many times. The chain joins TRBV6-1 to TRBJ1-1; no clear D gene. V was clipped by 6 bases and J by 4 bases, with 12 bases between them. Looked up from germline, CDR1 is MNHNS and CDR2 is SASEGT. This CDR3 spans 13 amino acids. As DNA, the CDR3 is TGTGCCAGCAGGCCCGGTCGTAGCACTGAAGCTTTCTTT. It codes for CASRPGRSTEAFF.

The J gene is TRBJ2-3, the V gene TRBV20-1; 8 positions agree with TRBD2. With 4 bases clipped from V and 2 bases from J, the junction kept 8 bases outside the gene matches. The length of the CDR3 is 15 residues. Germline V CDR1 and CDR2: DFQATT, SNEGSKA (reference sequence). The CDR3 DNA reads TGCAGTGCTACCCCAACGGGGGGGGTCACAGATACGCAGTATTTT. It specifies CSATPTGGVTDTQYF.

The rearrangement uses TRBV19 and TRBJ1-5, with a tentative D call TRBD1 (5 bases). The ends were cut back, 2 bases at V and 0 bases at J, with 8 bases in the middle. The CDR3 has 15 amino acids. From germline, CDR1 is LNHDA and CDR2 SQIVND (reference sequence). The CDR3 loop reads CASSISQASNQPQHF. The DNA of the CDR3 is TGTGCCAGTAGTATATCACAGGCTAGCAATCAGCCCCAGCATTTT.

J is TRBJ1-5 and V is TRBV6-5; TRBD1 matches at 9 bases. Unmatched junction bases numbered 4, after V lost 4 bases and J lost 6 bases. The CDR3 loop spans 14 amino acids. The germline gives CDR1 MNHEY, CDR2 SVGAGI. Written as DNA, the CDR3 is TGTGCCAGCAGTTGGACAGGGGTCGGTCAGCCCCAGCATTTT. It yields the protein CASSWTGVGQPQHF.

This clonotype was recorded at least ten times. The chain is built from TRBV5-1 and TRBJ2-1; D gene ambiguous. CDR1 and CDR2 from the germline V gene are SGHRS and YFSETQ. V lost 0 bases and J lost 4, with 11 bases in between. This CDR3 contains 15 residues. CDR3 in DNA: TGCGCCAGCAGCTTGGTAGCCGGAGAATACAATGAGCAGTTCTTC. Translation gives CASSLVAGEYNEQFF.

This clonotype was seen only a few times. The chain carries TRBV18 and TRBJ2-3, with TRBD2 matching over 7 bases. The CDR3 is 17 residues long. The germline V gene has CDR1 KGHSH and CDR2 LQKENI. V was pared by 3 bases and J by 2 bases, with 11 bases of the junction left unmatched. CDR3 DNA sequence: TGTGCCAGCTCACCTCAAGTAGCGGGCTCCACCACAGATACGCAGTATTTT. Protein product: CASSPQVAGSTTDTQYF.

This clonotype was counted ten times or more. The gene calls are TRBV10-3 and TRBJ2-7, with 8 positions matching TRBD2. The CDR3 has 14 amino acids. Germline V gene lookup returns CDR1 ENHRY and CDR2 SYGVKD. V lost 6 bases and J lost 2; bases outside the gene matches: 6. This CDR3 is CAIRISGNTYEQYF. The CDR3 DNA reads TGTGCCATCAGAATTAGCGGGAATACCTACGAGCAGTACTTC.

This clonotype showed up many times. The J gene is TRBJ2-1, the V gene TRBV6-1; no reliable D call. Germline V gene lookup returns CDR1 MNHNS and CDR2 SASEGT. Trimming took off 2 bases at V and 4 bases at J, with 6 bases between the two ends. The CDR3 covers 13 residues. CDR3 amino acids: CASSETSYNEQFF. CDR3 nucleotides: TGTGCCAGCAGTGAAACCTCTTACAATGAGCAGTTCTTC.

This clonotype was observed a few times. The chain couples TRBV5-1 to TRBJ1-3, with unresolved D. CDR1 and CDR2 (germline): SGHRS, YFSETQ. V was cut by 0 bases and J by 0 bases, with 7 bases left in between. The CDR3 runs 15 residues. The CDR3 reads CASSLGILSGNTIYF. CDR3 coding DNA: TGCGCCAGCAGCTTGGGGATACTCTCTGGAAACACCATATATTTT.

The chain links TRBV7-8 to TRBJ2-1; 10 bases align to TRBD2. The germline CDR1 and CDR2 sequences are SGHVS and FQNEAQ. Trimming took 2 bases from V and 3 from J; bases not matched to a gene: 10. This CDR3 is built from 18 residues. DNA for the CDR3: TGTGCCAGCAGCTTATCACGGACTAGCGGTCATAACTACAATGAGCAGTTCTTC. Translating it yields CASSLSRTSGHNYNEQFF.

The table lists this clonotype with a few counts. The chain recombines TRBV9 with TRBJ2-5; D is unresolved. This CDR3 is built from 14 residues. The germline gives CDR1 SGDLS, CDR2 YYNGEE. V dropped 0 bases and J dropped 2 bases, with 8 bases sitting between them. The CDR3: CASSVGHVQETQYF. The CDR3 DNA reads TGTGCCAGCAGCGTAGGGCATGTTCAAGAGACCCAGTACTTC. Filled out from reference TRBV9 and TRBJ2-5, the complete variable domain reads DSGVTQTPKHLITATGQRVTLRCSPRSGDLSVYWYQQSLDQGLQFLIQYYNGEERAKGNILERFSAQQFPDLHSELNLSSLELGDSALYFCASSVGHVQETQYFGPGTRLLVL.